The clone carrying this TCR beta chain was counted only a few times. The antigen is unknown. Compared with germline, one end of the junction differs, possibly owing to a read error. These data come from a study of T cells in Graves' hyperthyroidism and ophthalmopathy. The CDR3 contains 14 residues. The germline CDR1 and CDR2 sequences are MNHEY and SVGAGI. Study-level results: Most expanded thyroid clonotypes above 0.001 recurred in blood.

TCR beta CDR3 regions were amplified from RNA. In the first-round RT-PCR of the TCR CDR3, the HTBI primer set was used. TCRdb recomputed calls from the multiplex PCR reads with MiXCR, one row per CDR3 protein. The sample carries approximately 370,000 distinct CDR3 sequences, about 16% recorded once. Material: blood. This chain connects TRBV6-5 to TRBJ2-7; D is perhaps TRBD1 (6 bases). The TCR originated in a woman in her 30s with Graves' hyperthyroidism. The CDR3 DNA follows: TGTGCCAACAGTTTCAGGGGTCCGCAGTTCCTGCAGTACTTC. Translating it yields CANSFRGPQFLQYF.